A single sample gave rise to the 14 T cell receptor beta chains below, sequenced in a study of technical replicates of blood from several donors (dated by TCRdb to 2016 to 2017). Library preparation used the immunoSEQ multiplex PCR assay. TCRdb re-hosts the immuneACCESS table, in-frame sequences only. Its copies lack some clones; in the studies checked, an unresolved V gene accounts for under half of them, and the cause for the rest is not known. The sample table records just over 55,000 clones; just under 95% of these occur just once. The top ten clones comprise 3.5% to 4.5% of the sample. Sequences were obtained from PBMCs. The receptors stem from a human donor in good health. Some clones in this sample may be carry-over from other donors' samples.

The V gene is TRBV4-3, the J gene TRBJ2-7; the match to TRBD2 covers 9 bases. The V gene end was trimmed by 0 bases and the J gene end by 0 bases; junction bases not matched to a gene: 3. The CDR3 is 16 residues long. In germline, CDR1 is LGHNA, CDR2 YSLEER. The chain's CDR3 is CASSQDPTSGSYEQYF. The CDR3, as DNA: TGCGCCAGCAGCCAAGACCCGACTAGCGGCTCCTACGAGCAGTACTTC.

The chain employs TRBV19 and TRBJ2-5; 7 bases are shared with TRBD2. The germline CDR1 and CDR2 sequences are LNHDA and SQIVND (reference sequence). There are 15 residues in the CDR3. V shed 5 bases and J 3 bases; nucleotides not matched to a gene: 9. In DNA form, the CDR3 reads TGTGCCAGTAGTCCCTCGGGCGGGAGCGAAGAGACCCAGTACTTC. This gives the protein CASSPSGGSEETQYF.

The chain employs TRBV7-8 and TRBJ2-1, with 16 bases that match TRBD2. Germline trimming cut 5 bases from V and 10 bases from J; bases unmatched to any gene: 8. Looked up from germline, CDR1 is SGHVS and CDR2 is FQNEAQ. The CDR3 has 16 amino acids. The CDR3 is CASSHSGTSGRGEQFF. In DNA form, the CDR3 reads TGTGCCAGCAGCCACTCCGGGACTAGCGGGAGGGGGGAGCAGTTCTTC.

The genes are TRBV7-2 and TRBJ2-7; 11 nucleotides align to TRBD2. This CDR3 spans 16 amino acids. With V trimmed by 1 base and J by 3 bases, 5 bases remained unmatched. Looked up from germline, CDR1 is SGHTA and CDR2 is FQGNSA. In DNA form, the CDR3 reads TGTGCCAGCAGCTTAGGGCTAGCGGGAGGTGGCTACGAGCAGTACTTC. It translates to CASSLGLAGGGYEQYF.

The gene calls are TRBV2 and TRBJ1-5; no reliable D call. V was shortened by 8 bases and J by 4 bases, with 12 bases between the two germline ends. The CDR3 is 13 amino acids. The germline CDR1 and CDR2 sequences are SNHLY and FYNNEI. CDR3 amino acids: CASSATSNQPQHF. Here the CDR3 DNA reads TGTGCCAGCTCCGCGACTTCTAATCAGCCCCAGCATTTT.

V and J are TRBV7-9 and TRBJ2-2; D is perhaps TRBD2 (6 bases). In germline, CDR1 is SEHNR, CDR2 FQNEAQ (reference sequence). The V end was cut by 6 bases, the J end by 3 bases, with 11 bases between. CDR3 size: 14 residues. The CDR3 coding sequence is TGTGCCAGCAGGGTTGGGGAGGACACCGGGGAGCTGTTTTTT. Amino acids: CASRVGEDTGELFF.

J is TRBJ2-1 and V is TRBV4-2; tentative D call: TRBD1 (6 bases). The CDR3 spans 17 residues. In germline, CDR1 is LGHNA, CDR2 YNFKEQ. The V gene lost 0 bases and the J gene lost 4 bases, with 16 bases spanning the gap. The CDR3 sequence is CASSQDSLTGLYNEQFF. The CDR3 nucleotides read TGTGCCAGCAGCCAAGACTCCCTGACAGGCCTTTACAATGAGCAGTTCTTC.

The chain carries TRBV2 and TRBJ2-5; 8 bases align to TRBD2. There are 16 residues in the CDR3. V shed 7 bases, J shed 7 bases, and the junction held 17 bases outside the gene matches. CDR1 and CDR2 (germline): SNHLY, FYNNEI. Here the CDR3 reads CASTLLSAGGAGTQYF. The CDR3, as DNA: TGTGCCAGCACCCTTCTAAGTGCGGGAGGTGCCGGGACCCAGTACTTC.

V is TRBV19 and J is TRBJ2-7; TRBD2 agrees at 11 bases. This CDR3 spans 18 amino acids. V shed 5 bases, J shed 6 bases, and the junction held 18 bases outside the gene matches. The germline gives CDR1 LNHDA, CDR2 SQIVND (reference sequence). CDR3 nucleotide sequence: TGTGCCAGTAGTTTGACTAGCGGGGCAAGGCGGGTCAGGGGCGAGCAGTACTTC. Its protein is CASSLTSGARRVRGEQYF.

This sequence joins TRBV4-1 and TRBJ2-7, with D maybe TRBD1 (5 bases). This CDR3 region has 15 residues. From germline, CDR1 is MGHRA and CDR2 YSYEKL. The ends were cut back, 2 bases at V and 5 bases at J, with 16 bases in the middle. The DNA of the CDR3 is TGCGCCAGCAGCCAAAATTACAGGCCCCACCACGAGCAGTACTTC. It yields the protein CASSQNYRPHHEQYF.

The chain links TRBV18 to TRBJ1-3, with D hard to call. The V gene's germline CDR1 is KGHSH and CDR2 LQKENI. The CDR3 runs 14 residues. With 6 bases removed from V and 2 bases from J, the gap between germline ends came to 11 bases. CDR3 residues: CASSEGTTGNTIYF. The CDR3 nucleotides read TGTGCCAGCTCCGAGGGTACAACTGGAAACACCATATATTTT.

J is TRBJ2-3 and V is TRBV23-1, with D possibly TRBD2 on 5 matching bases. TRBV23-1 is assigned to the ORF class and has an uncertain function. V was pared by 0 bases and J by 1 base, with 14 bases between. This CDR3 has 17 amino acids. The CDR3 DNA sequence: TGCGCCAGCAGTCAATCGACTACCGCTAATGGCACAGATACGCAGTATTTT. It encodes CASSQSTTANGTDTQYF.

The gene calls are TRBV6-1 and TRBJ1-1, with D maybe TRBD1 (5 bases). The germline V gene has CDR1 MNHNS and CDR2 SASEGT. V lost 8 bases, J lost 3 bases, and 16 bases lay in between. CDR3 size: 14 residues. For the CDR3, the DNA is TGTGCCAGCTGCAGTAAGGGGCACTACACTGAAGCTTTCTTT. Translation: CASCSKGHYTEAFF.

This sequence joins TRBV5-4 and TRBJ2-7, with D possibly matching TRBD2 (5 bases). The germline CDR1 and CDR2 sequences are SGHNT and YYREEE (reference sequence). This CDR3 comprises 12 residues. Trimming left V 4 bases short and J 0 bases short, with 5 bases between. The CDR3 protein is CASSRDSYEQYF. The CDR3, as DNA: TGTGCCAGCAGCCGGGACTCCTACGAGCAGTACTTC.